These 17 T cell receptor beta chains were sequenced from one sample in a study of T cell repertoires and Cas9 in healthy adults. The protocol was immunoSEQ multiplex PCR, while the TCRdb copy is restricted to in-frame clones and leaves out a portion. Found here are about 22,000 clones, 85% to 95% of them singletons; the top ten hold approximately 0.8%. The material sequenced was CD4+ effector T cells (CD127+, CD25-, CD137-, CD154-) from PBMCs; culture status not recorded. The receptors originated from a human donor in good health.

This clone has a single count. CDR3 sequence (DNA): TGTGCCAGCCGGTTTAGGGGGCGCCTCGAAAAACTGTTTTTT. Translating gives CASRFRGRLEKLFF. The V and J genes are TRBV6-1 and TRBJ1-4; 7 positions agree with TRBD1. V lost 8 bases and J lost 8; bases outside the gene matches: 11. There are 14 residues in the CDR3. CDR1 is MNHNS, CDR2 SASEGT, per germline.

The CDR3, as DNA: TGTGCCAGCAGCTTTGGGACTTTAACAGATACGCAGTATTTT. Its translation is CASSFGTLTDTQYF. The gene calls are TRBV7-3 and TRBJ2-3, with D tentatively TRBD2 (6 bases). The CDR3 length is 14 residues. Germline assignment: CDR1 SGHTA and CDR2 FQGTGA. V was shortened by 3 bases and J by 3 bases, with 10 bases between the two germline ends.

The chain links TRBV4-1 to TRBJ1-1; TRBD1 is a possible D gene (5 bases). Trimming removed 2 bases at V and 3 bases at J, with 16 bases between. The CDR3 covers 16 residues. Per the germline V gene, CDR1 is MGHRA and CDR2 is YSYEKL. As DNA, the CDR3 is TGCGCCAGCAGCCAATGGGGGACGGGGGGAGACACTGAAGCTTTCTTT. Protein product: CASSQWGTGGDTEAFF.

This clone was counted once. The chain has TRBV5-1 and TRBJ2-2; the D gene is possibly TRBD1 (5 bases). V was shortened by 3 bases and J by 1 base, with 7 bases between the two germline ends. The V gene's germline CDR1 is SGHRS and CDR2 YFSETQ. The CDR3 consists of 14 residues. CDR3 in DNA: TGCGCCAGCAGCTCAAGGGGGAACACCGGGGAGCTGTTTTTT. Its translation is CASSSRGNTGELFF.

This chain joins TRBV5-5 and TRBJ2-7; D may be TRBD1 (6 bases). The CDR3 length is 13 residues. The germline V gene has CDR1 SGHKS and CDR2 YYEKEE (reference sequence). V was trimmed by 4 bases and J by 5 bases, leaving 13 bases between them. The CDR3 spells CASSTGPQDEQYV. CDR3 in DNA: TGTGCCAGCAGCACAGGGCCCCAGGACGAGCAGTACGTC.

The chain has TRBV11-3 and TRBJ2-7; 13 bases line up with TRBD2. V was clipped by 7 bases and J by 5 bases; unmatched bases: 8. This CDR3 has 15 amino acids. Germline V gives CDR1 SGHNT, CDR2 YENEEA. CDR3 region: CASTLNGLAGDEQYF. The CDR3 region has the DNA TGTGCCAGCACCCTAAATGGACTAGCGGGGGACGAGCAGTACTTC.

This chain links TRBV7-2 with TRBJ2-7, with 10 bases matching TRBD1. In germline, CDR1 is SGHTA, CDR2 FQGNSA. The CDR3 contains 18 residues. J lost 2 bases, V lost 5 bases, and 15 bases had no gene match. CDR3 bases: TGTGCCAGCAGCCTCCTAATAACCGGGACAGGGGATCCCTACGAGCAGTACTTC. This gives the protein CASSLLITGTGDPYEQYF.

The genes are TRBV18 and TRBJ2-7; possible D gene TRBD1, 5 bases. The CDR3 runs to 15 residues. The germline gives CDR1 KGHSH, CDR2 LQKENI. V was trimmed by 0 bases and J by 4 bases, leaving 13 bases between them. The CDR3 DNA sequence: TGTGCCAGCTCACCACCGGCAGGGTGGCGTTACGAGCAGTACGTC. It translates to CASSPPAGWRYEQYV.

This clone has just one count. V and J are TRBV6-1 and TRBJ2-1, with TRBD2 identical over 12 bases. This CDR3 contains 14 residues. V lost 8 bases, J lost 3 bases, and 2 bases stayed unmatched. Germline V CDR1 and CDR2: MNHNS, SASEGT. The CDR3 protein is CASGLAGRYNEQFF. The CDR3 nucleotides read TGTGCCAGCGGACTAGCGGGACGCTACAATGAGCAGTTCTTC.

The chain has TRBV5-1 and TRBJ1-3, with no clear D. Germline values: CDR1 SGHRS, CDR2 YFSETQ. V gave up 6 bases and J gave up 4 bases, with 11 bases separating them. CDR3 length: 13 amino acids. The CDR3 DNA reads TGCGCCAGCACAGATACGGGAGGAAACACCATATATTTT. Encoded protein: CASTDTGGNTIYF.

J is TRBJ2-6 and V is TRBV11-3; D gene uncertain. Germline V gene lookup returns CDR1 SGHNT and CDR2 YENEEA. The CDR3 contains 17 residues. V lost 2 bases and J 0 bases, leaving 11 bases between the germline ends. CDR3 sequence reads: CASSLLWILSGANVLTF. Here the CDR3 DNA reads TGTGCCAGCAGCTTATTATGGATACTCTCTGGGGCCAACGTCCTGACTTTC.

The gene calls are TRBV18 and TRBJ2-6; 7 nucleotides align to TRBD1. The ends lost 3 bases at V and 0 bases at J; junction bases unmatched: 11. This CDR3 contains 19 residues. CDR1 and CDR2 from the germline V gene are KGHSH and LQKENI. CDR3 sequence: CASSPRQGWTGSGANVLTF. CDR3 DNA: TGTGCCAGCTCACCCCGACAGGGATGGACAGGCTCTGGGGCCAACGTCCTGACTTTC. Full variable domain (remainder filled in from reference TRBV18 and TRBJ2-6): NAGVMQNPRHLVRRRGQEARLRCSPMKGHSHVYWYRQLPEEGLKFMVYLQKENIIDESGMPKERFSAEFPKEGPSILRIQQVVRGDSAAYFCASSPRQGWTGSGANVLTFGAGSRLTVL.

The V gene is TRBV5-4, the J gene TRBJ1-1; D not resolved. Trimming pared 4 bases from V and 1 base from J, leaving 11 bases between. Germline-derived CDR1 and CDR2 are SGHNT and YYREEE (reference sequence). CDR3 length: 14 amino acids. CDR3: CASSPIEANTEAFF. Here the CDR3 DNA reads TGTGCCAGCAGCCCTATCGAGGCGAACACTGAAGCTTTCTTT.

The chain uses TRBV9 and TRBJ2-5; 13 positions match TRBD2. Per germline, CDR1 SGDLS and CDR2 YYNGEE. V was pared by 4 bases and J by 4 bases, with 10 bases of the junction left unmatched. This CDR3 is 17 amino acids long. This CDR3 is CASSPRTSGSLGETQYF. DNA for the CDR3: TGTGCCAGCAGCCCTAGGACTAGCGGGAGCCTCGGAGAGACCCAGTACTTC.

V usage is TRBV28 and J usage is TRBJ2-5; the D is unclear. CDR1 is MDHEN and CDR2 is SYDVKM in the germline V gene. There are 12 residues in the CDR3. The V and J ends lost 10 bases and 9 bases respectively, with 18 bases between them. The CDR3 sequence: CATQKIQMAQYF. The CDR3 coding sequence is TGTGCCACCCAGAAGATACAGATGGCCCAGTACTTC.

The rearrangement links TRBV11-3 to TRBJ2-3; TRBD1 might be the D (5 bases). From germline, CDR1 is SGHNT and CDR2 YENEEA. V dropped 1 base and J dropped 1 base, with 12 bases sitting between them. This CDR3 has 16 residues. For the CDR3, the DNA is TGTGCCAGCAGCTTAGGGACCCAGGGCCGCACAGATACGCAGTATTTT. This sequence encodes CASSLGTQGRTDTQYF.

The chain combines TRBV5-6 with TRBJ2-7; no firm D call. The germline V gene encodes CDR1 SGHDT and CDR2 YYEEEE. CDR3 length equals 13 residues. V was shortened by 2 bases and J by 1 base, with 7 bases between the two germline ends. The CDR3 loop reads CASSFLQSYEQYF. The CDR3 DNA reads TGTGCCAGCAGCTTTTTACAGTCCTACGAGCAGTACTTC.